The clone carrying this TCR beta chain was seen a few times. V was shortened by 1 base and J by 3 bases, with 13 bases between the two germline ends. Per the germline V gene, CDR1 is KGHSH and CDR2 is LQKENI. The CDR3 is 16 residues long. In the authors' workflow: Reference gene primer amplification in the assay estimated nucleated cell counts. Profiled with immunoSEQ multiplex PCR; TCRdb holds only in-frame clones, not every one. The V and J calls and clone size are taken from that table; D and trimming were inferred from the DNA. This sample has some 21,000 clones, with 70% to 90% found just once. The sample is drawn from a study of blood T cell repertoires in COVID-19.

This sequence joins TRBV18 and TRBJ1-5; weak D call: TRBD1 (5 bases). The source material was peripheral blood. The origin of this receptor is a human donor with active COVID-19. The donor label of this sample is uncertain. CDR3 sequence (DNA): TGTGCCAGCTCACCACAACGTGGGGGGACCAATCAGCCCCAGCATTTT. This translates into CASSPQRGGTNQPQHF.